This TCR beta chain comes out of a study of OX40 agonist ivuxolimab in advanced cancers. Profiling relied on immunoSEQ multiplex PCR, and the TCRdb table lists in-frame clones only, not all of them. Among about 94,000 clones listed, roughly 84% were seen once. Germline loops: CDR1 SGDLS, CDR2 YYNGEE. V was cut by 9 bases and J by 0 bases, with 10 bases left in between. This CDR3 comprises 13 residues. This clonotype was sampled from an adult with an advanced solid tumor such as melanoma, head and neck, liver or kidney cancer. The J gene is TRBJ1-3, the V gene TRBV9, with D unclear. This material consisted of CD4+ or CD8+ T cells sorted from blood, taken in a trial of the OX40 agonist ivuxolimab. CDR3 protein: CANRRSSGNTIYF. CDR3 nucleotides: TGTGCCAACCGAAGGAGCTCTGGAAACACCATATATTTT.